This TCR beta chain came from a study of response to subunit inactivated influenza vaccine. Per the germline V gene, CDR1 is DFQATT and CDR2 is SNEGSKA (reference sequence). This CDR3 contains 13 residues. V lost 5 bases and J lost 0, with 10 bases in between. Study-level points and caveats: New T cells are recruited in small numbers by each seasonal influenza vaccination, according to the authors' suggestion.

TCRdb ran MiXCR on the RT-PCR reads and lists one entry per CDR3 protein. The profile shows hundreds of thousands of distinct CDR3 sequences, approximately 11% of them singletons. This clonotype has ten or more counts. Its matching antigen is unknown. Here the sequenced sample was PBMCs from blood, taken about 40 days after vaccination. The chain joins TRBV20-1 to TRBJ2-5, with no clear D. This TCR derives from a man aged 45 to 65 who received an inactivated influenza vaccine. The CDR3 loop reads CSALRPHQETQYF. The CDR3 region has the DNA TGCAGTGCTCTCCGACCCCACCAAGAGACCCAGTACTTC.